Listed below are T cell receptor beta chains from one sample, sequenced in a study of blood T cell repertoires in COVID-19. Sequencing used immunoSEQ multiplex PCR; TCRdb keeps in-frame clones, though not all of them. The table has under 350,000 clones, 65% to 90% seen once. Sequencing used peripheral blood. All receptors come from a human donor in a cohort sampled during active COVID-19. Both conserved end residues are part of each CDR3. The D gene is left open where the match is weak. Where a row states a size, it is once, few, many or the class of an expanded clone; other rows omit it.

d_gene: TRBD1
j_gene: TRBJ1-4
abundance: -
v_gene: TRBV11-1
CDR3aa: CASSFGDRGNEKLFF
CDR3nt: TGTGCCAGCAGCTTCGGGGACAGGGGTAATGAAAAACTGTTTTTT

d_gene: TRBD1
j_gene: TRBJ1-4
abundance: -
v_gene: TRBV14
CDR3aa: CASSQDRTGQKLFF
CDR3nt: TGTGCCAGCAGCCAAGATAGGACAGGGCAGAAACTGTTTTTT

d_gene: -
j_gene: TRBJ2-2
abundance: -
v_gene: TRBV11-3
CDR3aa: CASSSQGVSTGELFF
CDR3nt: TGTGCCAGCAGCTCACAGGGCGTTAGCACCGGGGAGCTGTTTTTT

d_gene: TRBD1
j_gene: TRBJ2-5
abundance: -
v_gene: TRBV6-5
CDR3aa: CASTLLTGETQYF
CDR3nt: TGTGCCAGCACCCTACTGACAGGGGAGACCCAGTACTTC

d_gene: -
j_gene: TRBJ2-7
abundance: -
v_gene: TRBV10-3
CDR3aa: CAISENSYEQYF
CDR3nt: TGTGCCATCAGTGAAAACAGCTACGAGCAGTACTTC

d_gene: TRBD1
j_gene: TRBJ1-6
abundance: -
v_gene: TRBV5-1
CDR3aa: CASSLDRGNSPLHF
CDR3nt: TGCGCCAGCAGCTTGGACAGGGGTAATTCACCCCTCCACTTT

d_gene: -
j_gene: TRBJ1-2
abundance: -
v_gene: TRBV21-1
CDR3aa: CASSNLRGGYTF
CDR3nt: TGTGCCAGCAGCAACCTCAGGGGAGGCTACACCTTC

d_gene: -
j_gene: TRBJ2-5
abundance: -
v_gene: TRBV30
CDR3aa: CAWGGQGETQYF
CDR3nt: TGTGCCTGGGGAGGGCAGGGGGAGACCCAGTACTTC

d_gene: -
j_gene: TRBJ1-1
abundance: -
v_gene: TRBV5-6
CDR3aa: CASSLRRDGEAFF
CDR3nt: TGTGCCAGCAGCCTCAGGAGGGACGGTGAAGCTTTCTTT

d_gene: -
j_gene: TRBJ1-1
abundance: -
v_gene: TRBV21-1
CDR3aa: CASPGPDRLNTEAFF
CDR3nt: TGTGCCAGCCCCGGGCCGGACAGGCTGAACACTGAAGCTTTCTTT

d_gene: TRBD1
j_gene: TRBJ1-1
abundance: -
v_gene: TRBV30
CDR3aa: CAWSIAGGPEAFF
CDR3nt: TGTGCCTGGAGTATAGCAGGGGGCCCTGAAGCTTTCTTT

d_gene: TRBD2
j_gene: TRBJ2-7
abundance: few
v_gene: TRBV3-1/TRBV3-2
CDR3aa: CASSQLAGAPYEQYF
CDR3nt: TGTGCCAGCAGCCAACTAGCGGGGGCCCCCTACGAGCAGTACTTC

d_gene: TRBD1
j_gene: TRBJ2-4
abundance: -
v_gene: TRBV19
CDR3aa: CASSLSGTGRKNIQYF
CDR3nt: TGTGCCAGTAGTCTTTCCGGGACAGGGAGGAAAAACATTCAGTACTTC

d_gene: -
j_gene: TRBJ1-6
abundance: -
v_gene: TRBV6-6
CDR3aa: CASSYSTGNSPLHF
CDR3nt: TGTGCCAGCAGTTACTCGACGGGGAATTCACCCCTCCACTTT

d_gene: -
j_gene: TRBJ2-7
abundance: -
v_gene: TRBV5-1
CDR3aa: CASKFGGNYEQYF
CDR3nt: TGCGCCAGCAAATTCGGGGGAAACTACGAGCAGTACTTC

d_gene: TRBD1
j_gene: TRBJ1-2
abundance: -
v_gene: TRBV6-5
CDR3aa: CASKDRGDGYTF
CDR3nt: TGTGCCAGCAAGGACAGGGGTGATGGCTACACCTTC

d_gene: -
j_gene: TRBJ1-5
abundance: -
v_gene: TRBV11-2
CDR3aa: CASSLLSGYNQPQHF
CDR3nt: TGTGCCAGCAGCTTATTATCAGGGTACAATCAGCCCCAGCATTTT

d_gene: TRBD1
j_gene: TRBJ1-2
abundance: -
v_gene: TRBV27
CDR3aa: CASSTSGQAGNYGYTF
CDR3nt: TGTGCCAGCAGTACCTCCGGACAGGCCGGCAACTATGGCTACACCTTC

d_gene: TRBD1
j_gene: TRBJ1-4
abundance: -
v_gene: TRBV9
CDR3aa: CASSGQGTGPNEKLFF
CDR3nt: TGTGCCAGCAGCGGCCAAGGGACAGGGCCAAATGAAAAACTGTTTTTT

d_gene: TRBD1
j_gene: TRBJ2-7
abundance: once
v_gene: TRBV29-1
CDR3aa: CSVGFRTGGYEQYF
CDR3nt: TGCAGCGTTGGATTTCGGACAGGGGGTTACGAGCAGTACTTC

d_gene: -
j_gene: TRBJ2-2
abundance: -
v_gene: TRBV5-1
CDR3aa: CASSSYDRSGELFF
CDR3nt: TGCGCCAGCAGCTCATACGACAGGTCCGGGGAGCTGTTTTTT

d_gene: -
j_gene: TRBJ1-2
abundance: -
v_gene: TRBV6-5
CDR3aa: CASRTGFRSGGYTF
CDR3nt: TGTGCCAGCAGAACAGGGTTCCGTAGTGGGGGCTACACCTTC

d_gene: TRBD2
j_gene: TRBJ2-3
abundance: -
v_gene: TRBV7-3
CDR3aa: CASSPLGTSGGASTDTQYF
CDR3nt: TGTGCCAGCAGCCCCCTTGGGACTAGCGGGGGGGCCAGTACAGATACGCAGTATTTT

d_gene: TRBD1
j_gene: TRBJ1-2
abundance: -
v_gene: TRBV7-3
CDR3aa: CASSKGTGYGYTF
CDR3nt: TGTGCCAGCAGCAAAGGGACAGGCTATGGCTACACCTTC

d_gene: TRBD2
j_gene: TRBJ2-1
abundance: -
v_gene: TRBV10-3
CDR3aa: CAITVTSGGNNEQFF
CDR3nt: TGTGCCATCACCGTGACTAGCGGGGGGAACAATGAGCAGTTCTTC

d_gene: TRBD1
j_gene: TRBJ1-5
abundance: -
v_gene: TRBV6-5
CDR3aa: CASILGQGGNQPQHF
CDR3nt: TGTGCCAGCATCTTGGGGCAGGGGGGCAATCAGCCCCAGCATTTT

d_gene: -
j_gene: TRBJ2-2
abundance: -
v_gene: TRBV11-3
CDR3aa: CASSSYMNTGELFF
CDR3nt: TGTGCCAGCAGCTCTTACATGAACACCGGGGAGCTGTTTTTT

d_gene: -
j_gene: TRBJ2-7
abundance: few
v_gene: TRBV27
CDR3aa: CASTLWGTRGEEQYF
CDR3nt: TGTGCCAGCACCCTATGGGGCACCAGGGGGGAGGAGCAGTACTTC

d_gene: -
j_gene: TRBJ2-1
abundance: once
v_gene: TRBV24-1
CDR3aa: CATSALPGEQFF
CDR3nt: TGTGCCACCAGTGCCCTCCCAGGAGAGCAGTTCTTC

d_gene: TRBD1
j_gene: TRBJ1-6
abundance: -
v_gene: TRBV27
CDR3aa: CASSLWGQLNSPLHF
CDR3nt: TGTGCCAGCAGTTTATGGGGACAGCTAAATTCACCCCTCCACTTT

d_gene: TRBD1
j_gene: TRBJ1-2
abundance: many
v_gene: TRBV19
CDR3aa: CASSKTLAPRTGVGAGYTF
CDR3nt: TGTGCCAGTAGCAAAACCCTCGCTCCCAGGACAGGGGTGGGGGCCGGCTACACCTTC

d_gene: -
j_gene: TRBJ2-1
abundance: -
v_gene: TRBV5-1
CDR3aa: CASSLGGTSNEQFF
CDR3nt: TGCGCCAGCAGCTTGGGCGGGACCTCCAATGAGCAGTTCTTC

d_gene: TRBD2
j_gene: TRBJ2-1
abundance: -
v_gene: TRBV19
CDR3aa: CASKSGGGNEQFF
CDR3nt: TGTGCCAGTAAGAGCGGGGGGGGCAATGAGCAGTTCTTC

d_gene: -
j_gene: TRBJ2-7
abundance: -
v_gene: TRBV11-1
CDR3aa: CASSLAGAYEQYF
CDR3nt: TGTGCCAGCAGCCTCGCCGGGGCCTACGAGCAGTACTTC

d_gene: -
j_gene: TRBJ1-1
abundance: -
v_gene: TRBV2
CDR3aa: CATSRGAAAFF
CDR3nt: TGTGCCACTTCACGGGGGGCGGCAGCTTTCTTT

d_gene: -
j_gene: TRBJ2-5
abundance: -
v_gene: TRBV27
CDR3aa: CASKASGRQETQYF
CDR3nt: TGTGCCAGCAAGGCATCGGGGAGACAAGAGACCCAGTACTTC

d_gene: TRBD1
j_gene: TRBJ1-2
abundance: -
v_gene: TRBV18
CDR3aa: CASSPPGQGAVGYTF
CDR3nt: TGTGCCAGCTCACCACCGGGACAGGGGGCCGTTGGCTACACCTTC

d_gene: -
j_gene: TRBJ1-1
abundance: once
v_gene: TRBV9
CDR3aa: CASSPVGTEAFF
CDR3nt: TGTGCCAGCAGCCCGGTTGGCACTGAAGCTTTCTTT

d_gene: -
j_gene: TRBJ2-1
abundance: -
v_gene: TRBV18
CDR3aa: CASSPLHWAEQFF
CDR3nt: TGTGCCAGCTCACCTTTGCATTGGGCAGAGCAGTTCTTC

d_gene: -
j_gene: TRBJ1-2
abundance: -
v_gene: TRBV27
CDR3aa: CASRDSTYYGYTF
CDR3nt: TGTGCCAGCAGAGACAGCACCTACTATGGCTACACCTTC

d_gene: TRBD1
j_gene: TRBJ1-2
abundance: -
v_gene: TRBV18
CDR3aa: CASSPNRGDYGYTF
CDR3nt: TGTGCCAGCTCCCCTAACAGGGGCGACTATGGCTACACCTTC

d_gene: -
j_gene: TRBJ2-2
abundance: -
v_gene: TRBV18
CDR3aa: CASSQTAGTTNTGELFF
CDR3nt: TGTGCCAGCTCCCAAACGGCGGGGACCACAAACACCGGGGAGCTGTTTTTT

d_gene: -
j_gene: TRBJ1-1
abundance: -
v_gene: TRBV7-3
CDR3aa: CASSLGPEGTEAFF
CDR3nt: TGTGCCAGCAGCTTAGGGCCTGAAGGCACTGAAGCTTTCTTT

d_gene: TRBD2
j_gene: TRBJ2-1
abundance: -
v_gene: TRBV5-1
CDR3aa: CASSLMGTSGGEQFF
CDR3nt: TGCGCCAGCAGCTTGATGGGCACTAGCGGGGGTGAGCAGTTCTTC

d_gene: TRBD1
j_gene: TRBJ2-7
abundance: -
v_gene: TRBV15
CDR3aa: CATSRERGLDAYEQYF
CDR3nt: TGTGCCACCAGCAGAGAGAGGGGGCTGGACGCCTACGAGCAGTACTTC

d_gene: -
j_gene: TRBJ1-2
abundance: -
v_gene: TRBV7-9
CDR3aa: CASSRTDYGYTF
CDR3nt: TGTGCCAGCAGCCGGACAGACTATGGCTACACCTTC

d_gene: -
j_gene: TRBJ2-2
abundance: -
v_gene: TRBV9
CDR3aa: CASSVGLPYTDNTGELFF
CDR3nt: TGTGCCAGCAGCGTAGGACTACCCTATACCGATAACACCGGGGAGCTGTTTTTT

d_gene: -
j_gene: TRBJ2-1
abundance: -
v_gene: TRBV5-4
CDR3aa: CASSVTGNEQFF
CDR3nt: TGTGCCAGCAGCGTAACAGGGAATGAGCAGTTCTTC

d_gene: TRBD1
j_gene: TRBJ1-2
abundance: -
v_gene: TRBV30
CDR3aa: CAWDTGGDYGYTF
CDR3nt: TGTGCCTGGGACACAGGGGGGGACTATGGCTACACCTTC

d_gene: -
j_gene: TRBJ1-2
abundance: once
v_gene: TRBV6-5
CDR3aa: CASRNLEDYGYTF
CDR3nt: TGTGCCAGCAGGAATCTTGAGGACTATGGCTACACCTTC

d_gene: TRBD1
j_gene: TRBJ1-6
abundance: -
v_gene: TRBV19
CDR3aa: CASRGQGDSPLHF
CDR3nt: TGTGCCAGTAGGGGACAGGGGGATTCACCCCTCCACTTT

d_gene: -
j_gene: TRBJ1-3
abundance: -
v_gene: TRBV5-6
CDR3aa: CASSLAGFISGNTIYF
CDR3nt: TGTGCCAGCAGCTTGGCGGGGTTTATCTCTGGAAACACCATATATTTT

d_gene: -
j_gene: TRBJ1-1
abundance: -
v_gene: TRBV2
CDR3aa: CASSERGFAEAFF
CDR3nt: TGTGCCAGCAGTGAAAGAGGGTTCGCTGAAGCTTTCTTT